The 6 T cell receptor beta chains reported below all come from one sample, sequenced in a study of T cell repertoires in cytomegalovirus infection. TCRdb ran MiXCR on the reads and lists one entry per CDR3 protein. The sample has more than 200,000 distinct CDR3 sequences, roughly 9.1% seen once. The specimen sequenced was PBMCs. These receptors all come from a human donor in good health (CMV status not recorded). Some clones in this sample may be carry-over from other donors' samples.

There are many counts of this clonotype. The rearrangement uses TRBV7-2 and TRBJ1-4; D call uncertain. CDR1 is SGHTA and CDR2 is FQGNSA in the germline V gene. The CDR3 covers 15 residues. V lost 5 bases to trimming and J lost 1 base, with 11 bases between them. Here the CDR3 reads CASSEKRLTNEKLFF. The CDR3, as DNA: TGTGCCAGCAGCGAGAAGAGGTTAACTAATGAAAAACTGTTTTTT.

Only a few counts were recorded for this clonotype. The chain employs TRBV20-1 and TRBJ1-6; tentative D call: TRBD1 (5 bases). Looked up from germline, CDR1 is DFQATT and CDR2 is SNEGSKA (reference sequence). The CDR3 covers 14 residues. V was clipped by 0 bases and J by 7 bases, with 10 bases between them. The CDR3 loop is CSAREQGPNSPLHF. Here the CDR3 DNA reads TGCAGTGCTAGAGAGCAGGGCCCAAATTCACCCCTCCACTTT.

This clonotype was picked up a small number of times. V usage is TRBV5-6 and J usage is TRBJ1-6, with unresolved D. This CDR3 contains 13 residues. Germline CDR1 and CDR2: SGHDT and YYEEEE. V shed 1 base and J shed 7 bases, with 6 bases lying between them. The CDR3 coding sequence is TGTGCCAGCAGCTTGCCAGGCAATTCACCCCTCCACTTT. It specifies CASSLPGNSPLHF. Together with reference TRBV5-6 and TRBJ1-6, the CDR3 gives the full variable domain: DAGVTQSPTHLIKTRGQQVTLRCSPKSGHDTVSWYQQALGQGPQFIFQYYEEEERQRGNFPDRFSGHQFPNYSSELNVNALLLGDSALYLCASSLPGNSPLHFGNGTRLTVT.

This clonotype has ten or more counts. The chain couples TRBV12-3 or TRBV12-4 to TRBJ1-2; maybe TRBD1 (6 bases). V lost 1 base to trimming and J lost 4 bases, with 19 bases between them. CDR3 size: 17 residues. This CDR3 reads CASSLVGTGGLAYGYTF. The CDR3 coding sequence is TGTGCCAGCAGTTTAGTGGGGACGGGGGGGCTCGCCTATGGCTACACCTTC.

The chain recombines TRBV6-2 or TRBV6-3 with TRBJ1-1, with 9 bases matching TRBD1. Germline values: CDR1 MNHEY, CDR2 SVGEGT. The ends lost 7 bases at V and 1 base at J; junction bases unmatched: 10. The CDR3 runs 16 residues. The CDR3 here is CASNPGDRVWNTEAFF. The CDR3 region has the DNA TGTGCCAGCAACCCTGGGGACAGGGTATGGAACACTGAAGCTTTCTTT.

The rearrangement links TRBV28 to TRBJ1-1; 9 bases agree with TRBD1. The CDR3 sequence is 17 residues long. From germline, CDR1 is MDHEN and CDR2 SYDVKM. The ends lost 6 bases at V and 0 bases at J; junction bases unmatched: 11. DNA for the CDR3: TGTGCCAGCAGAACTATACAGGGGGCGGCCTTGAACACTGAAGCTTTCTTT. Translating gives CASRTIQGAALNTEAFF.